The 5 T cell receptor beta chains below all came from one sample that was sequenced in a study of T cells in Graves' hyperthyroidism and ophthalmopathy. TCR beta CDR3 regions were amplified from RNA. The TCR CDR3 was amplified in a first-round RT-PCR using the HTBI primer set. TCRdb called the multiplex PCR reads again in MiXCR, with one record for every CDR3 protein. The top ten hold approximately 32% of the sample, which has approximately 370,000 distinct CDR3 sequences, 14% to 15% seen once. The sample comprised blood. The receptors stem from a woman aged 30 to 39 with Graves' hyperthyroidism.

This clonotype appeared many times. V is TRBV3-1 and J is TRBJ2-1, with a weak D call TRBD2 (6 bases). Per the germline V gene, CDR1 is LGHDT and CDR2 is YNNKEL (reference sequence). Trimming took 1 base from V and 8 from J, leaving 15 bases between them. There are 15 residues in the CDR3. The CDR3 region has the DNA TGTGCCAGCAGCCAAGTGGCGGGATACGGCGATGAGCAGTTCTTC. This translates into CASSQVAGYGDEQFF.

This clonotype was detected many times. The J gene is TRBJ2-7, the V gene TRBV3-1; 12 bases line up with TRBD1. From germline, CDR1 is LGHDT and CDR2 YNNKEL (reference sequence). V was pared by 1 base and J by 5 bases, with 9 bases of the junction left unmatched. The CDR3 consists of 17 residues. The CDR3 loop is CASSQGLLGTGGHEQYF. CDR3 DNA: TGTGCCAGCAGCCAAGGTCTTTTGGGGACAGGGGGCCACGAGCAGTACTTC.

This clonotype has a count of ten or more. The chain couples TRBV7-2 to TRBJ2-3; the D is unclear. With 0 bases removed from V and 3 bases from J, the gap between germline ends came to 13 bases. From germline, CDR1 is SGHTA and CDR2 FQGNSA. This CDR3 has 16 residues. This CDR3 reads CASSLAGLGITDTQYF. The CDR3 DNA follows: TGTGCCAGCAGCTTAGCCGGGTTGGGGATAACAGATACGCAGTATTTT. The full variable domain, in which reference TRBV7-2 and TRBJ2-3 provide the parts outside the CDR3, is GAGVSQSPSNKVTEKGKDVELRCDPISGHTALYWYRQSLGQGLEFLIYFQGNSAPDKSGLPSDRFSAERTGGSVSTLTIQRTQQEDSAVYLCASSLAGLGITDTQYFGPGTRLTVL.

Ten or more counts support this clonotype. This sequence joins TRBV2 and TRBJ1-5; 8 nucleotides align to TRBD1. Looked up from germline, CDR1 is SNHLY and CDR2 is FYNNEI. J lost 2 bases, V lost 2 bases, and 5 bases had no gene match. This CDR3 region has 16 residues. The CDR3 protein is CASSERAGGGNQPQHF. In DNA form, the CDR3 reads TGTGCCAGCAGTGAAAGGGCAGGGGGCGGCAATCAGCCCCAGCATTTT.

This clonotype has a handful of counts. The chain uses TRBV12-3 or TRBV12-4 and TRBJ1-2, with TRBD1 identical over 7 bases. V shed 3 bases, J shed 4 bases, and the junction held 5 bases outside the gene matches. The CDR3 is made up of 14 amino acids. The CDR3 coding sequence is TGTGCCAGCAGTTTGGGGACAGCCTCCTATGGCTACACCTTC. Protein product: CASSLGTASYGYTF.